These 26 T cell receptor beta chains share one sample of origin, sequenced in a study of shared clonotypes between healthy human individuals. Some clones are missing from TCRdb's copy, which holds only in-frame ones; the method was immunoSEQ multiplex PCR. Altogether millions of clones are present, 85% to 95% being singletons, with the ten largest covering over 0.12%. Material for sequencing was naive CD4+ T cells sorted from blood. Subset of the sample: CD45RA+ positively selected. The receptors originated from a man younger than 30 in good health.

The chain uses TRBV18 and TRBJ1-4; 7 bases match TRBD1. The germline V gene has CDR1 KGHSH and CDR2 LQKENI. The CDR3 length is 15 residues. V trimming: 3 bases; J trimming: 0 bases; junction bases outside the gene matches: 1. CDR3 loop: CASSPRGPTNEKLFF. CDR3 in DNA: TGTGCCAGCTCACCGAGGGGGCCAACTAATGAAAAACTGTTTTTT.

This clone was seen once. V and J are TRBV11-1 and TRBJ2-4; perhaps TRBD1 as D (5 bases). This CDR3 is 14 amino acids long. V was cut by 2 bases and J by 2 bases, with 7 bases left in between. The germline CDR1 and CDR2 sequences are SGHAT and FQDESV (reference sequence). The CDR3 DNA reads TGTGCCAGCAGCTTACAGGGAACCAAAAACATTCAGTACTTC. It codes for CASSLQGTKNIQYF. Filled out from reference TRBV11-1 and TRBJ2-4, the complete variable domain reads EAEVAQSPRYKITEKSQAVAFWCDPISGHATLYWYRQILGQGPELLVQFQDESVVDDSQLPKDRFSAERLKGVDSTLKIQPAELGDSAMYLCASSLQGTKNIQYFGAGTRLSVL.

The chain employs TRBV10-3 and TRBJ2-1, with TRBD1 matching over 9 bases. Trimming at V came to 10 bases and at J to 4 bases, leaving 17 bases not matched to a gene. Per germline, CDR1 ENHRY and CDR2 SYGVKD. This CDR3 has 17 residues. The CDR3 DNA reads TGTGCCACCGACCCGGACAGGGGAACTAGACTTTACAATGAGCAGTTCTTC. Amino acid sequence: CATDPDRGTRLYNEQFF.

This chain joins TRBV19 and TRBJ1-2, with D hard to call. Germline assignment: CDR1 LNHDA and CDR2 SQIVND (reference sequence). Trimming cost V 5 bases and J 6 bases, with 13 bases left between them. CDR3 length equals 13 residues. CDR3 residues: CASSFRLRDGYTF. The DNA of the CDR3 is TGTGCCAGTAGTTTCCGGTTGAGGGATGGCTACACCTTC.

This chain uses TRBV4-1 with TRBJ2-5; D possibly corresponds to TRBD1 (6 bases). V lost 0 bases, J lost 5 bases, and 13 bases lay in between. Germline CDR1 and CDR2: MGHRA and YSYEKL. The CDR3 loop spans 15 amino acids. The CDR3 DNA sequence: TGCGCCAGCAGCCAAGATTTTGGGGGCACCGAGACCCAGTACTTC. Its protein product is CASSQDFGGTETQYF.

Regarding this clone: Within the sample, other DNA sequences also encode this same CDR3. CDR3 protein: CASSLGGAKETQYF. CDR3 sequence (DNA): TGTGCCAGCAGCTTGGGGGGGGCCAAGGAGACCCAGTACTTC. The V call is TRBV5-4, the J call TRBJ2-5; tentatively, D is TRBD1 or TRBD2 (6 bases each). The CDR3 contains 14 residues. V shed 0 bases and J shed 5 bases, with 11 bases lying between them. Germline V gene lookup returns CDR1 SGHNT and CDR2 YYREEE (reference sequence).

The rearrangement uses TRBV5-1 and TRBJ2-7, with 7 nucleotides matching TRBD1. This CDR3 is built from 16 residues. Germline V lookup: CDR1 SGHRS, CDR2 YFSETQ. Unmatched junction bases numbered 10, after V lost 2 bases and J lost 2 bases. CDR3 bases: TGCGCCAGCAGCTTCACCGCAGGGACAGAAGCCTACGAGCAGTACTTC. Residues: CASSFTAGTEAYEQYF. The full variable domain, rest sourced from reference TRBV5-1 and TRBJ2-7, is KAGVTQTPRYLIKTRGQQVTLSCSPISGHRSVSWYQQTPGQGLQFLFEYFSETQRNKGNFPGRFSGRQFSNSRSEMNVSTLELGDSALYLCASSFTAGTEAYEQYFGPGTRLTVT.

The chain carries TRBV5-1 and TRBJ2-5; the D is unclear. V shed 0 bases and J shed 0 bases, with 6 bases lying between them. CDR1 and CDR2 from the germline V gene are SGHRS and YFSETQ. The CDR3 is made up of 14 amino acids. The CDR3 DNA is TGCGCCAGCAGCTTGGTGCGGTACCAAGAGACCCAGTACTTC. It specifies CASSLVRYQETQYF.

Concerning this clone: In the same sample, other DNA sequences code for this CDR3. The J gene is TRBJ1-1, the V gene TRBV6-6; unclear D gene. CDR3 length equals 14 residues. Germline V CDR1 and CDR2: MNHNY, SVGAGI (reference sequence). The germline V and J ends were trimmed by 0 bases and 2 bases, with 7 bases remaining between them. The CDR3 loop reads CASSYSAGNTEAFF. CDR3 bases: TGTGCCAGCAGTTACTCGGCAGGTAACACTGAAGCTTTCTTT.

The chain is built from TRBV4-2 and TRBJ2-5; TRBD2 agrees at 13 bases. The J call may not be correct, given that the DNA end is closer to TRBJ2-7. Germline CDR1 reads LGHNA; CDR2 reads YNFKEQ. The CDR3 covers 17 residues. This CDR3 is CASSRRTSGGKAYEQYF. As DNA, the CDR3 is TGTGCCAGCAGCCGCCGGACTAGCGGGGGCAAAGCCTACGAGCAGTACTTC.

Comments on this clone: Within the sample, other DNA sequences also encode this same CDR3. The V call is TRBV7-9, the J call TRBJ2-7; D perhaps matches TRBD1 (6 bases). This CDR3 spans 14 amino acids. V dropped 3 bases and J dropped 1 base, with 10 bases sitting between them. CDR1 and CDR2 from the germline V gene are SEHNR and FQNEAQ (reference sequence). The CDR3, as DNA: TGTGCCAGCAGCTTCGCAGGGGTTTCCTACGAGCAGTACTTC. It encodes CASSFAGVSYEQYF.

The chain employs TRBV10-2 and TRBJ1-6; 7 positions agree with TRBD1. Germline V CDR1 and CDR2: WSHSY, SAAADI. The CDR3 is made up of 16 amino acids. The V gene end was trimmed by 5 bases and the J gene end by 7 bases; junction bases not matched to a gene: 11. The CDR3 loop is CASSTTGTSKNSPLHF. CDR3 DNA sequence: TGCGCCAGCAGTACGACAGGGACGTCTAAGAATTCACCCCTCCACTTT.

This CDR3 reads CASSLDQSLSYEQYF. The CDR3 coding sequence is TGTGCCAGCAGCTTGGATCAGAGTCTCTCCTACGAGCAGTACTTC. The chain employs TRBV5-6 and TRBJ2-5; D not certain. The J call is doubtful: the DNA matches TRBJ2-7 better. Germline V CDR1 and CDR2: SGHDT, YYEEEE. This CDR3 is 15 amino acids long.

This chain uses TRBV19 with TRBJ1-5; TRBD1 might be the D (5 bases). This CDR3 comprises 15 residues. The germline gives CDR1 LNHDA, CDR2 SQIVND (reference sequence). Trimming stripped 9 bases from V and 0 bases from J, with 15 bases between. The CDR3 region has the DNA TGTGCCAGCCAGTATCAGGGATATAGCAATCAGCCCCAGCATTTT. It is translated as CASQYQGYSNQPQHF.

The sample holds one count of this clone. The chain carries TRBV7-9 and TRBJ2-7, with 13 bases that match TRBD2. J lost 6 bases, V lost 1 base, and 6 bases had no gene match. Germline assignment: CDR1 SEHNR and CDR2 FQNEAQ (reference sequence). The CDR3 contains 16 residues. In DNA, the CDR3 is TGTGCCAGCAGCTTAGGGACTAGCGGGAGTACGTTCGAGCAGTACTTC. It encodes CASSLGTSGSTFEQYF.

The V and J genes are TRBV2 and TRBJ2-4; D not resolved. This CDR3 contains 16 residues. Germline lookup yields CDR1 SNHLY and CDR2 FYNNEI. The V end was cut by 8 bases, the J end by 3 bases, with 20 bases between. The CDR3 DNA is TGTGCCAGCTCGGACGGATTGGGATCGGGCAAAAACATTCAGTACTTC. Translated, it gives CASSDGLGSGKNIQYF.

The chain uses TRBV7-9 and TRBJ2-5; possible D gene TRBD1, 6 bases. The CDR3 contains 15 residues. The V gene lost 3 bases and the J gene lost 1 base, with 12 bases spanning the gap. Germline CDR1 and CDR2: SEHNR and FQNEAQ (reference sequence). The CDR3 spells CASSFYRDLQETQYF. CDR3 in DNA: TGTGCCAGCAGCTTTTACAGGGACCTCCAAGAGACCCAGTACTTC.

This chain joins TRBV11-2 and TRBJ2-2, with 8 bases that match TRBD1. The length of the CDR3 is 15 residues. The V segment lost 6 bases and the J segment 6 bases; nucleotides outside the gene matches: 9. Germline loops: CDR1 SGHAT, CDR2 FQNNGV. The CDR3 region is CASRRPGTGAGELFF. CDR3 coding DNA: TGTGCCAGCAGGAGACCCGGGACAGGAGCCGGGGAGCTGTTTTTT.

The gene calls are TRBV5-4 and TRBJ2-3; the D is unclear. V lost 3 bases and J lost 0, with 11 bases in between. The germline gives CDR1 SGHNT, CDR2 YYREEE (reference sequence). The CDR3 covers 15 residues. CDR3 sequence reads: CASSSTGLSTDTQYF. CDR3 nucleotide sequence: TGTGCCAGCAGCTCAACCGGCCTCAGCACAGATACGCAGTATTTT.

This chain links TRBV4-1 with TRBJ1-1; D is possibly TRBD1 (5 bases). Germline V gene lookup returns CDR1 MGHRA and CDR2 YSYEKL. This CDR3 has 19 residues. V lost 3 bases and J lost 2, with 25 bases in between. The CDR3 spells CASSQASGRLDSRNTEAFF. Here the CDR3 DNA reads TGCGCCAGCAGCCAGGCCTCGGGACGCCTGGACTCCCGAAACACTGAAGCTTTCTTT.

The V gene is TRBV7-6, the J gene TRBJ2-7; 8 nucleotides match TRBD1. The germline V gene encodes CDR1 SGHVS and CDR2 FNYEAQ. Trimming at V came to 5 bases and at J to 3 bases, leaving 6 bases not matched to a gene. The CDR3 length is 14 residues. Written as DNA, the CDR3 is TGTGCCAGCAGCCAGAGACAGGGGTTCTACGAGCAGTACTTC. Encoded protein: CASSQRQGFYEQYF.

The chain employs TRBV11-3 and TRBJ2-3, with D unresolved. The CDR3 has 12 residues. Per germline, CDR1 SGHNT and CDR2 YENEEA. V lost 5 bases and J 8 bases, leaving 11 bases between the germline ends. The CDR3 spells CASSALSGTQYF. Written as DNA, the CDR3 is TGTGCCAGCAGCGCCCTATCGGGTACGCAGTATTTT.

The chain uses TRBV19 and TRBJ2-7; D may be TRBD1 (5 bases). The CDR3 covers 16 residues. CDR1 and CDR2 from the germline V gene are LNHDA and SQIVND (reference sequence). V was clipped by 5 bases and J by 0 bases, with 17 bases between them. This CDR3 reads CASSPDGKGRSYEQYF. The CDR3 nucleotides are TGTGCCAGTAGTCCCGATGGGAAGGGGCGCTCCTACGAGCAGTACTTC.

The chain has TRBV5-1 and TRBJ2-1; no reliable D call. Germline V lookup: CDR1 SGHRS, CDR2 YFSETQ. The CDR3 length is 13 residues. V was pared by 2 bases and J by 4 bases, with 7 bases between. The CDR3 region has the DNA TGCGCCAGCAGCTTACAAGAGTACAATGAGCAGTTCTTC. This sequence encodes CASSLQEYNEQFF. The full variable domain, in which reference TRBV5-1 and TRBJ2-1 provide the parts outside the CDR3, is KAGVTQTPRYLIKTRGQQVTLSCSPISGHRSVSWYQQTPGQGLQFLFEYFSETQRNKGNFPGRFSGRQFSNSRSEMNVSTLELGDSALYLCASSLQEYNEQFFGPGTRLTVL.

The genes are TRBV23-1 and TRBJ1-5; 8 bases map to TRBD1. TRBV23-1 is an ORF, with its function uncertain. The CDR3 contains 19 residues. The trim removed 8 bases at V and 2 bases at J, leaving 20 bases unmatched. CDR3 in DNA: TGCGCCAGCGGAACCGGGACAGGACGAGGGAGGTGGTGCAATCAGCCCCAGCATTTT. It encodes CASGTGTGRGRWCNQPQHF.

V gene TRBV27 combines with J gene TRBJ2-1, with 14 positions matching TRBD2. The germline CDR1 and CDR2 sequences are MNHEY and SMNVEV (reference sequence). CDR3 size: 19 residues. V trimming: 6 bases; J trimming: 7 bases; junction bases outside the gene matches: 17. The CDR3 nucleotides read TGTGCCAGCAGCCCCTTGGGACTAGCGGGAGAGGTGAGGCGGAATGAGCAGTTCTTC. Translation gives CASSPLGLAGEVRRNEQFF.